These T cell receptor beta chains were read from a single sample in a study of T cells after posttransplantation cyclophosphamide. Sequencing used immunoSEQ multiplex PCR; TCRdb keeps in-frame clones, though not all of them. The repertoire consists of about 11,000 clones, with approximately 86% occurring once and the leading ten covering about 16%. The sample here was PBMCs, taken 1755 days after allogeneic stem cell transplant with posttransplant cyclophosphamide. The receptors here all came from a female patient aged 45-65 years who received an allogeneic stem cell transplant from a related donor, was CMV-positive, and had no GVHD. Some of the T cells might come from the graft donor. Both conserved end residues are part of each CDR3. The order of the fields is D gene, J gene, V gene, clone size, CDR3 protein, CDR3 DNA. The D gene is left open where the match is weak. Clone size is shown for a subset of rows, as once, few, many or a class of expanded clone.

TRBD1	TRBJ1-5	TRBV18	once	CASSPPAGQGGNQPQHF	TGTGCCAGCTCACCACCGGCAGGGCAGGGGGGCAATCAGCCCCAGCATTTT
TRBD2	TRBJ2-1	TRBV4-1	-	CASSDGLGDEQFF	TGCGCCAGCAGCGATGGACTAGGGGATGAGCAGTTCTTC
TRBD1	TRBJ1-2	TRBV7-9	-	CASSLEEGARVDGYTF	TGTGCCAGCAGCTTAGAAGAGGGGGCGAGGGTGGATGGCTACACCTTC
TRBD1	TRBJ1-3	TRBV11-2	few	CASSQDRGDTIYF	TGTGCCAGCAGCCAGGACAGGGGCGACACCATATATTTT
TRBD1	TRBJ1-1	TRBV5-1	-	CASSLRQGRTEAFF	TGCGCCAGCAGCTTAAGACAGGGAAGGACTGAAGCTTTCTTT
-	TRBJ2-4	TRBV7-3	-	CASGLGSWGIQYF	TGTGCCAGCGGGTTGGGGAGTTGGGGCATTCAGTACTTC
-	TRBJ2-2	TRBV5-1	-	CASSLGQVRMGELFF	TGCGCCAGCAGCTTGGGACAGGTTAGGATGGGGGAGCTGTTTTTT
-	TRBJ2-1	TRBV5-1	once	CASSLGDSYNEQFF	TGCGCCAGCAGTTTAGGAGACAGCTACAATGAGCAGTTCTTC
TRBD1	TRBJ2-2	TRBV18	-	CASSPRQGHTGELFF	TGTGCCAGCTCACCGCGACAGGGCCACACCGGGGAGCTGTTTTTT
-	TRBJ1-2	TRBV27	-	CASSLWGSPTAYGYTF	TGTGCCAGCAGTTTATGGGGCAGTCCGACCGCCTATGGCTACACCTTC
-	TRBJ1-5	TRBV7-8	-	CASSQEWTYSNQPQHF	TGTGCCAGCAGCCAGGAATGGACATATAGCAATCAGCCCCAGCATTTT
-	TRBJ1-2	TRBV7-2	-	CASSLRDSYGYTF	TGTGCCAGCAGCTTACGTGACAGCTATGGCTACACCTTC
TRBD2	TRBJ2-1	TRBV4-1	-	CASSQERELRDEQFF	TGCGCCAGCAGCCAAGAGCGGGAGTTAAGGGATGAGCAGTTCTTC
-	TRBJ1-6	TRBV5-6	-	CASSLVRGGSPLHF	TGTGCCAGCAGCTTGGTACGAGGAGGGTCACCCCTCCACTTT
TRBD1	TRBJ2-3	TRBV5-1	once	CASSVDRARDTQYF	TGCGCCAGCAGCGTTGACAGGGCTAGAGATACGCAGTATTTT
-	TRBJ1-1	TRBV28	-	CASSFPPGREMNTEAFF	TGTGCCAGCAGTTTCCCTCCTGGGCGGGAAATGAACACTGAAGCTTTCTTT
TRBD1	TRBJ2-7	TRBV7-3	once	CASSLHPNRGDEQYF	TGTGCCAGCAGCTTACACCCTAACAGGGGGGACGAGCAGTACTTC
TRBD2	TRBJ2-1	TRBV5-1	-	CASSHTISGTRGGYNEQFF	TGCGCCAGCAGCCACACGATAAGCGGGACTAGAGGGGGGTACAATGAGCAGTTCTTC
-	TRBJ2-5	TRBV19	-	CASSIIMAETQYF	TGTGCCAGTAGTATAATTATGGCAGAGACCCAGTACTTC
-	TRBJ2-7	TRBV5-4	-	CASSFPGRPPNEQYF	TGTGCCAGCAGCTTCCCAGGCAGGCCTCCTAACGAGCAGTACTTC
-	TRBJ2-1	TRBV4-3	once	CASSSIPAGDNEQFF	TGCGCCAGCTCTTCCATCCCGGCAGGGGATAATGAGCAGTTCTTC
TRBD2	TRBJ2-7	TRBV6-5	-	CASSYSPSGHYEQYF	TGTGCCAGCAGTTACTCGCCTAGCGGCCACTACGAGCAGTACTTC
TRBD2	TRBJ2-7	TRBV9	-	CASSISGRARDEQYF	TGTGCCAGCAGCATTAGCGGGAGGGCCCGTGACGAGCAGTACTTC
-	TRBJ1-5	TRBV4-3	-	CASSQDLSSNQPQHF	TGCGCCAGCAGCCAAGATCTTTCCAGCAATCAGCCCCAGCATTTT
TRBD1	TRBJ2-3	TRBV19	-	CASSSTGGTDTQYF	TGTGCCAGTAGTTCGACAGGGGGAACAGATACGCAGTATTTT
-	TRBJ2-3	TRBV7-2	-	CASSLSAVSTDTQYF	TGTGCCAGCAGCTTGTCAGCGGTTAGCACAGATACGCAGTATTTT
-	TRBJ2-1	TRBV27	-	CASSLSYDGGEYNEQFF	TGTGCCAGCAGTTTATCCTACGACGGTGGAGAGTACAATGAGCAGTTCTTC
-	TRBJ1-1	TRBV6-5	-	CASSYSAGVLNTEAFF	TGTGCCAGCAGTTACTCCGCGGGGGTCCTGAACACTGAAGCTTTCTTT
TRBD2	TRBJ2-1	TRBV2	-	CASRGGGLVQFF	TGTGCCAGCCGCGGGGGGGGACTAGTGCAGTTCTTC
TRBD2	TRBJ2-5	TRBV5-1	-	CASRFRDYQETQYF	TGCGCCAGCCGATTCCGGGACTATCAAGAGACCCAGTACTTC
-	TRBJ2-5	TRBV10-2	-	CASNKETQYF	TGCGCCAGCAACAAGGAGACCCAGTACTTC